This TCR beta chain was found in a study of early stage breast cancer tumors. Germline CDR1 reads LNHDA; CDR2 reads SQIVND (reference sequence). The CDR3 extends over 15 amino acids. Trimming cost V 5 bases and J 0 bases, with 10 bases left between them. TCRdb keeps only in-frame clones here, not all; method: immunoSEQ multiplex PCR. This table holds over 11,000 clones, 70% to 80% found once. Sequenced input: normal breast tissue next to the tumor. The genes are TRBV19 and TRBJ1-4, with no clear D. The receptor was isolated from a person between 50 and 60 years old with breast cancer. The CDR3 sequence is CASSDRHATNEKLFF. The CDR3 DNA reads as TGTGCCAGTAGTGACCGACACGCAACTAATGAAAAACTGTTTTTT. Complete variable domain (other parts from reference TRBV19 and TRBJ1-4): DGGITQSPKYLFRKEGQNVTLSCEQNLNHDAMYWYRQDPGQGLRLIYYSQIVNDFQKGDIAEGYSVSREKKESFPLTVTSAQKNPTAFYLCASSDRHATNEKLFFGSGTQLSVL.